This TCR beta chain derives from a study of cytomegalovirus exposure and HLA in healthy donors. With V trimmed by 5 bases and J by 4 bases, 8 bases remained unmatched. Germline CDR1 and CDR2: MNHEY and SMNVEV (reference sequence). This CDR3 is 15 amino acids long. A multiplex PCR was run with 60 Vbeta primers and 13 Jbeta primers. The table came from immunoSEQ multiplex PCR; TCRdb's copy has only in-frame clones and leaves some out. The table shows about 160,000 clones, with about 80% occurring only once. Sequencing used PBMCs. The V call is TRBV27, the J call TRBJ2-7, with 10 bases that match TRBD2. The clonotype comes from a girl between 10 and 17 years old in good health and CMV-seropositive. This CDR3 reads CASSPGTSVLYEQYF. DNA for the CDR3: TGTGCCAGCAGTCCCGGGACTAGCGTACTATACGAGCAGTACTTC.